This T cell receptor beta chain was recorded in a study of blood T cell repertoires in COVID-19 (dated by TCRdb to the early 2020s). Regarding the complete study: Samples from collaborators originated in the United States, Italy and Spain and spanned both the acute and convalescent phases of COVID-19. The prospective study material was composed of cDNA or gDNA derived from T cells, B-cell-depleted T cells, or PBMCs. The dataset comprised deeply sampled blood TCRbeta repertoires from subjects exposed to, actively infected with, or recovered from COVID-19. The repertoires were released in a freely available public database meant as a resource for research on the immune response to SARS-CoV-2. Samples came from the ongoing ImmuneRACE study (first 160 participants) plus 1,254 subjects from 6 global collaborators. Nearly every sample came with metadata listing a de-identified subject ID, COVID-19 status, age in years and sex. Where available, HLA class I and class II types were taken from metadata supplied by the sample provider and were not determined by assay-based typing. The investigation overall reported the following: The quantity of clinical and demographic metadata differed by source and by participant and was supplied without curation.

The collaborating institutions used their own protocols to collect whole blood in K2EDTA tubes. Collaborator samples were shipped for TCRbeta analysis as frozen whole blood, isolated PBMCs, or DNA extracted from either sample type. TCRbeta CDR3 regions were amplified from genomic DNA using the immunoSEQ Assay, a bias-controlled multiplex PCR. In the original analysis: Within the assay, amplification of reference gene primers was used to estimate how many nucleated cells each sample contained. To quantify the absolute abundance of each unique TCRbeta CDR3 rearrangement, sequence reads were collapsed and filtered. For each sample, productive Simpson clonality was calculated by taking the square root of Simpson's diversity index across productive rearrangements. In TCRdb, the immuneACCESS table is reduced to in-frame sequences with V and J assigned. These tables do not hold every clone; where another copy was compared, an unresolved V gene accounts for under half, and the others remain unexplained. V, J and clone size were drawn from that table, and D and trimming were deduced from the DNA. Across this sample there are 150,000 to 200,000 clones, with approximately 86% seen only once. The ten largest account for approximately 2.3% of the sample.

V is pruned by 4 bases and J by 0 bases, leaving 5 bases of the junction without a gene match. The CDR3 holds 16 amino acids from the cysteine to the phenylalanine. Just CDR3 DNA is preserved here, 48 bases in frame from base 1. The germline V gene (reference sequence) gives CDR1 as SGHKS and CDR2 as YYEKEE. This clone appeared once. No antigen is known for it. Qualities for individual bases were not recorded, and no much larger clone is one base off. The sequenced sample consisted of peripheral blood. The V and J segments used are TRBV5-5 and TRBJ1-3; 9 bases in the junction line up with TRBD1. The clonotype originates from a man aged 70-80 years with active or convalescent COVID-19. The bases read TGTGCCAGCAGCGCCTGGGACAGGGACTCTGGAAACACCATATATTTT. It codes for CASSAWDRDSGNTIYF.